This T cell receptor (beta chain) was recovered during a study of cytomegalovirus exposure and HLA in healthy donors. Study-wide background: As released early, the data held 65 million to 90 million unique TCRs from HLA-typed donors. Whole-study results and caveats: Confirmation was obtained in vitro that three CMV-associated chains are specific for CMV antigens. A later analysis found common viral pathogens apparently linked to several of the most significant clusters.

A multiplex PCR was run with 60 Vbeta primers and 13 Jbeta primers. TCRdb's copy holds only in-frame clones and misses some; the assay was immunoSEQ multiplex PCR. The sample has 95,000 to 150,000 clones, around 76% seen once. Worth noting for this clone: The antigen is not known.

Healthy bone marrow donors made up the cohort. V lost 6 bases and J lost 0, with 17 bases in between. The CDR3 runs 16 residues. The germline V gene has CDR1 SNHLY and CDR2 FYNNEI. The receptor was derived from a man aged 60-69 years in good health and CMV-seropositive. Sequenced: PBMCs. The chain is built from TRBV2 and TRBJ1-2, with D unresolved. This CDR3 is CASRSGAALANYGYTF. The CDR3 DNA sequence: TGTGCCAGCAGATCAGGTGCAGCCTTAGCTAACTATGGCTACACCTTC. Combining the CDR3 with reference TRBV2 and TRBJ1-2 gives the whole variable domain EPEVTQTPSHQVTQMGQEVILRCVPISNHLYFYWYRQILGQKVEFLVSFYNNEISEKSEIFDDQFSVERPDGSNFTLKIRSTKLEDSAMYFCASRSGAALANYGYTFGSGTRLTVV.